This T cell receptor (beta chain) was retrieved from a study of CD8 T cells in Susac syndrome. Between the trimmed V and J ends, which lost 4 bases and 5 bases, there was a span of 14 bases. In germline, CDR1 is MNHEY, CDR2 SVGAGI. The CDR3 consists of 14 residues. The authors reverse transcribed about 0.5 to 1 ug RNA with random hexamers. One entry per CDR3 protein results from TCRdb running MiXCR on the immunoSEQ multiplex PCR reads. This table has fewer than 300,000 distinct CDR3 sequences, roughly 85% appearing once. Isolation of CD8+ and CD4+ T cells was performed negatively, whereas enrichment of TEMRA cells was done by FACS.

Sequencing used CD8+ T cells from PBMCs. The TCR comes from a human donor with multiple sclerosis. The genes are TRBV6-5 and TRBJ1-1; the D is unclear. This CDR3 is CASSCLSCWTEAFF. The CDR3 DNA reads TGTGCCAGCAGTTGCCTGTCCTGCTGGACTGAAGCTTTCTTT.